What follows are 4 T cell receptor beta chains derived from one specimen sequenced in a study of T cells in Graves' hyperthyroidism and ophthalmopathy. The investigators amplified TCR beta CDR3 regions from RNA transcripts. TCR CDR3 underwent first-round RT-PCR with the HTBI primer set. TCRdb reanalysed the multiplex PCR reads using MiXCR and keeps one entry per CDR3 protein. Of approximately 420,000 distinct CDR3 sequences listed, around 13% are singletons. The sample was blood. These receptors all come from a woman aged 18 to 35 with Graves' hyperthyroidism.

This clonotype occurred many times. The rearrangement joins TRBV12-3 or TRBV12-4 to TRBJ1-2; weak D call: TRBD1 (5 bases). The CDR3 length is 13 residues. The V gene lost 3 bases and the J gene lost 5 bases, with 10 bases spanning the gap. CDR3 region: CASSFRTQYGYTF. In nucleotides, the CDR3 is TGTGCCAGCAGTTTCCGGACACAGTATGGCTACACCTTC.

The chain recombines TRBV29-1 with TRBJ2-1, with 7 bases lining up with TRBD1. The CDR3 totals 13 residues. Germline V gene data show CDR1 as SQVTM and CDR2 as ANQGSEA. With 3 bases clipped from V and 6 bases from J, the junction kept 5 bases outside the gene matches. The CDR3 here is CSVDLDRVNEQFF. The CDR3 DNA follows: TGCAGCGTTGACCTCGACAGGGTCAATGAGCAGTTCTTC.

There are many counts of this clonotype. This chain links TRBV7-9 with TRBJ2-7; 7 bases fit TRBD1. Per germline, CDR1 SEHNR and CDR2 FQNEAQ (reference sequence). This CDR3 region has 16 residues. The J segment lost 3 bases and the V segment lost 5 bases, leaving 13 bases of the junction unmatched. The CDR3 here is CASSHNPGQELYEQYF. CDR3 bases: TGTGCCAGCAGCCACAACCCTGGACAGGAGCTCTACGAGCAGTACTTC.

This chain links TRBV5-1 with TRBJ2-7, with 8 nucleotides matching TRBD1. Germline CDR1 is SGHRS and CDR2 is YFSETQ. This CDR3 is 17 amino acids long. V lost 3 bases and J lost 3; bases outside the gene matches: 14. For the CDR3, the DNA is TGCGCCAGCAGCTCGAGGGCAGGGGGCACTTCGGGCTACGAGCAGTACTTC. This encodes CASSSRAGGTSGYEQYF.